The clone carrying this T cell receptor beta chain was observed at least ten times. Its specificity is not known. The sample comes from a study of CD8 T cells in ankylosing spondylitis. CDR3 length equals 15 residues. Trimming shortened V by 0 bases and J by 9 bases, and 18 bases separated the two germline ends. Germline V lookup: CDR1 DFQATT, CDR2 SNEGSKA (reference sequence). Construction of TCR beta libraries was performed using quantitative 5'-RACE with molecular barcodes. TCRdb re-analysed the 5' RACE reads in MiXCR, keeping a single row per CDR3 protein. The sample holds 100,000 to 150,000 distinct CDR3 sequences, about 7% seen once. General study findings and limits: Matched ankylosing spondylitis synovial fluid reportedly contained a significantly enriched population of disease-linked clones. A TCR beta motif of 7 to 9 highly homologous variants seemed to mark ankylosing spondylitis blood. Earlier literature documents some of the motif variants in reactive arthritis synovial fluid and blood.

This rearrangement joins TRBV20-1 to TRBJ2-1, with a weak D call TRBD2 (6 bases). The sample consisted of blood, either unsorted or a sorted T cell fraction (not recorded which). This TCR derives from a male donor with ankylosing spondylitis or in good health (not recorded which). The CDR3 sequence: CSARDLYAAGPEQFF. The DNA of the CDR3 is TGCAGTGCTAGAGATCTCTATGCGGCGGGACCTGAGCAGTTCTTC.